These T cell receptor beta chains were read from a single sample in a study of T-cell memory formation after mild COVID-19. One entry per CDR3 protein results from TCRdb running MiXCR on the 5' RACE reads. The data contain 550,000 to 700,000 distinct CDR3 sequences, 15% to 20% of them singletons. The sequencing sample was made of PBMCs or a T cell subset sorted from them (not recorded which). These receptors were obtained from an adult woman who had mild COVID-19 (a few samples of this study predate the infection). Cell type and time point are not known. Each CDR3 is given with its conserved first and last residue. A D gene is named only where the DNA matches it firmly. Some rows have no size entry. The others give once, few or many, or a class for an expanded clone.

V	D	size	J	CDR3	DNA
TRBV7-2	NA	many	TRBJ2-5	CASSRELVNRETQYF	TGTGCCAGCAGCCGGGAACTTGTAAACAGGGAGACCCAGTACTTC
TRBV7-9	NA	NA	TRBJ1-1	CASSLLSGDTEAFF	TGTGCCAGCAGCCTCCTCTCCGGCGACACTGAAGCTTTCTTT
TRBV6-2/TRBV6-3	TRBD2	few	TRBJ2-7	CASSTPGRWAYEQYF	TGTGCCAGCAGTACGCCCGGGAGGTGGGCCTACGAGCAGTACTTC
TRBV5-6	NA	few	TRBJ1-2	CASSSLWGYTF	TGTGCCAGCAGCTCCTTATGGGGCTACACCTTC
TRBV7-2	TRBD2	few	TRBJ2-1	CASSSTGTRVNEQFF	TGTGCCAGCAGCTCTACCGGGACTAGGGTCAATGAGCAGTTCTTC
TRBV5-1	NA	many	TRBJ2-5	CASSLRSTGGETQYF	TGCGCCAGCAGTTTACGGAGTACCGGAGGGGAGACCCAGTACTTC
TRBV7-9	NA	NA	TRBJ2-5	CASSQAFGTQYF	TGTGCCAGCAGCCAGGCCTTCGGGACCCAGTACTTC
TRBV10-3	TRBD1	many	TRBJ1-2	CAITSKGTGGNYGYTF	TGTGCCATCACCAGTAAGGGGACAGGGGGCAACTATGGCTACACCTTC
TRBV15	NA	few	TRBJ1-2	CATSRDVEAPSGYTF	TGTGCCACCAGCAGAGATGTCGAAGCTCCTTCTGGCTACACCTTC
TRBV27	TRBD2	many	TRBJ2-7	CASSPRSSGYYEQYF	TGTGCCAGCAGTCCCAGATCTAGCGGATATTACGAGCAGTACTTC
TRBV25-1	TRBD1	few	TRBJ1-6	CASSVTGASGSPLHF	TGTGCCAGCAGTGTCACAGGGGCATCGGGTTCACCCCTCCACTTT
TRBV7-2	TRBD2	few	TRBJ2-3	CASSLAVLGLAGGGDTQYF	TGTGCCAGCAGCTTAGCGGTCCTCGGACTAGCGGGAGGGGGGGATACGCAGTATTTT
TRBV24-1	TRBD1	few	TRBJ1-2	CATSDRAYGYTF	TGTGCCACCTCGGACAGGGCCTATGGCTACACCTTC
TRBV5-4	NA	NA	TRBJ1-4	CASSARGNRVGTNEKLFF	TGTGCCAGCAGCGCTAGAGGGAACAGGGTGGGAACTAATGAAAAACTGTTTTTT
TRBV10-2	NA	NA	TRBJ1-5	CASSEVGSYQPQHF	TGCGCCAGCAGTGAGGTGGGGTCCTATCAGCCCCAGCATTTT
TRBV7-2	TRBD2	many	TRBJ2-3	CASVTRSSGGTDTQYF	TGTGCCAGCGTGACTAGAAGTAGCGGGGGCACAGATACGCAGTATTTT
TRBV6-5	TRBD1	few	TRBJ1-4	CASSYLGTGISNEKLFF	TGTGCCAGCAGTTACTTAGGGACAGGAATAAGTAATGAAAAACTGTTTTTT
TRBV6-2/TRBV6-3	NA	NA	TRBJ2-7	CASSSLGGSNEQYF	TGTGCCAGCAGTTCCCTGGGTGGAAGTAACGAGCAGTACTTC
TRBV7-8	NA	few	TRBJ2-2	CASIKGASVNTGELFF	TGTGCCAGCATTAAGGGGGCTAGCGTGAACACCGGGGAGCTGTTTTTT
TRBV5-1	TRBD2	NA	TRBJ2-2	CASRMGLAGAGELFF	TGCGCCAGCAGAATGGGACTAGCGGGAGCCGGGGAGCTGTTTTTT
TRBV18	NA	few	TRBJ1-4	CASSASLTRNEKLFF	TGTGCCAGCTCCGCTTCGTTGACAAGGAATGAAAAACTGTTTTTT
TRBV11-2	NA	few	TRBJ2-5	CASSLRRLQETQYF	TGTGCCAGCAGCCTCCGTAGACTCCAAGAGACCCAGTACTTC
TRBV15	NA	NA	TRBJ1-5	CATSREGGRVGQPQHF	TGTGCCACCAGCAGAGAAGGGGGGCGAGTTGGCCAGCCCCAGCATTTT
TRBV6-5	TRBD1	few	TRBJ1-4	CASSVNRGHKSMDEKLFF	TGTGCCAGCAGTGTCAACAGGGGGCATAAGTCTATGGATGAAAAACTGTTTTTT
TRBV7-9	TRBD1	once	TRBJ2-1	CASSLSEGTGLVNEQFF	TGTGCCAGCAGCTTATCAGAAGGGACAGGGTTAGTCAATGAGCAGTTCTTC
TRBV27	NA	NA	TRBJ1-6	CASSWSGADNSPLHF	TGTGCCAGCAGTTGGTCAGGGGCGGATAATTCACCCCTCCACTTT